This paragraph reports one T cell receptor (beta chain). The PCR had 60 Vbeta and 13 Jbeta primers. Clones were sequenced by immunoSEQ multiplex PCR, and TCRdb holds only the in-frame ones, with some missing. The sample records 65,000 or so clones, approximately 82% being singletons. This sample is drawn from a study of cytomegalovirus exposure and HLA in healthy donors. The germline CDR1 and CDR2 sequences are DFQATT and SNEGSKA (reference sequence). Trimming removed 4 bases at V and 7 bases at J, with 7 bases between. This CDR3 is 10 amino acids long. J is TRBJ1-1 and V is TRBV20-1; D perhaps matches TRBD1 (6 bases). This receptor was identified in a girl between 10 and 17 years old in good health and CMV-seropositive. The sequencing input was PBMCs. The DNA of the CDR3 is TGCAGTGCTAAGGGGGTTGAAGCTTTCTTT. Its translation is CSAKGVEAFF.